The sequence of this T cell receptor (beta chain) was determined in a study of T cells in Graves' hyperthyroidism and ophthalmopathy. This clonotype showed up just a few times. The CDR3 runs 13 residues. V lost 6 bases and J 0 bases, leaving 8 bases between the germline ends. There were TCR beta CDR3 regions amplified from RNA transcripts. The HTBI set primed first-round TCR CDR3 RT-PCR. TCRdb re-analysed the multiplex PCR reads in MiXCR, keeping a single row per CDR3 protein. The data hold over 650,000 distinct CDR3 sequences, with roughly 45% observed a single time. The study excluded patients with uncontrolled infection, other autoimmune disease, pregnancy or lactation.

Sequenced material: peripheral blood or thyroid tissue (not recorded which). This chain joins TRBV12-3 or TRBV12-4 and TRBJ1-1; D may be TRBD1 (6 bases). This clonotype was obtained from an adult man with Graves' disease, either hyperthyroidism or ophthalmopathy (not recorded which). CDR3 sequence: CASSRDMNTEAFF. For the CDR3, the DNA is TGTGCCAGCAGCAGGGACATGAACACTGAAGCTTTCTTT.